Sequencing of this T cell receptor (beta chain) was carried out in a study of shared clonotypes between healthy human individuals. Looking at the study overall: Researchers assigned three CD4 naive, three CD4 memory, two CD8 naive and one CD8 memory plate to each donor. Study findings and constraints: Though the depth was large, rarefaction showed that sorted-subset sequencing was incomplete. Naive subsets generally had larger estimated richness than memory subsets.

This clone was counted between two and nine times. Its antigen is not identified. CD45RO-negative, CCR7-selected cells formed the naive CD8 fraction, which excluded terminally differentiated effector memory CD45RA+ cells. The assay ran at deep level. Clones were sequenced by immunoSEQ multiplex PCR, and TCRdb holds only the in-frame ones, with some missing. The sample lists roughly 2.1 million clones; roughly 91% were seen once. CDR1 is SGHDN, CDR2 FVKESK, per germline. V lost 5 bases, J lost 1 base, and 19 bases lay in between. This CDR3 region has 17 residues. The sequence derives from a young man in good health. Some clones in this sample may be carry-over from other donors' samples. The chain combines TRBV14 with TRBJ2-3; TRBD1 is a possible D gene (5 bases). Sequences were obtained from naive CD8+ T cells from PBMCs. This CDR3 is CASSSPPAGAGTDTQYF. DNA of the CDR3: TGTGCCAGCAGCTCCCCTCCGGCTGGGGCGGGCACAGATACGCAGTATTTT.